This T cell receptor beta chain was found in a study of shared clonotypes between healthy human individuals (dated by TCRdb to the early 2020s). Regarding the study in general: A couple of women and a few men aged 18 to 49 years were included in the cohort. Per donor, three plates each were used for CD4 naive and CD4 memory, two for CD8 naive, and one for CD8 memory. To estimate repertoire size and how much clonotype sharing occurs between individuals, the study deeply sequenced the blood TCR repertoires of several healthy adults. Different laboratories and diverse techniques were used to prepare libraries and sequence TCR repertoires, to increase sequencing depth and limit assay-specific biases. Per donor, leukapheresis produced somewhere between about 0.94 and 10 billion PBMCs. Paper-wide results and their limitations: Approximately 4.8% of naive CD4, around 3.5% of naive CD8, about 2.1% of memory CD4, and about 0.4% of memory CD8 clonotypes were shared across a handful of donors. Rarefaction of sorted-subset datasets indicated incomplete sequencing despite the large sequencing depth. Sampling was limited to blood, and TCR repertoires in tissue likely differ from TCR repertoires in blood. Compared with non-shared clonotypes, clonotypes shared by all four sorted-subset donors had higher generation probabilities. Larger estimated clonotype richness was generally found for naive subsets than for memory subsets. Based on pairwise subsampling, the degree of clonotype sharing among donors was expected to be affected by sequencing depth. The small number of donors limited the genetic and exposure-history diversity represented.

Including cysteine and phenylalanine, the CDR3 has 15 amino acids. The DNA shown is the 45-base CDR3, in frame from base 1. Sequences MNHEY (CDR1) and SMNVEV (CDR2) are obtained from the germline V gene (reference sequence). Here V drops 5 bases and J drops 6 bases, and the junction holds 10 bases not matched to any gene. Remarks on this clone: Its antigen is not yet known. The sample holds no much larger clone one base away, and base qualities are not on file.

Using the deep immunoSEQ assay, TCR CDR3 regions were amplified from genomic DNA by multiplex PCR. Extracted genomic DNA from each cell subset was spread evenly across all wells of several immunoSEQ 96-well plates, with each plate serving as a replicate. For sorted subsets, around 0.2 ug of genomic DNA, equivalent to roughly 30,000 T cell genomes, went into each replicate PCR. The purified libraries were quantified using a Qubit 3.0 fluorometer, sized with a Bioanalyzer 2100, and then quantified again using the KAPA Library Quantification kit. A separate single-read 150-cycle Illumina NextSeq 550 flow cell was used to sequence each immunoSEQ 96-well plate. As for how the authors treated the data: Because the immunoSEQ output held only junctional sequences and lacked quality scores, the filtering could not match the filtering applied to full-length reads. Sequences were annotated with PyIR, a Python wrapper for IgBLAST v1.9, using IMGT germline references to assign V/J genes and CDR3. Reads with weak V/J assignments (E-value above 1e-6), missing CDR3, stop codons, out-of-frame junctions, or ambiguous translated residues were removed. A V3J clonotype was defined by an identical inferred V gene, J gene, and CDR3 amino acid sequence. Percentage overlap between repertoires was computed as shared unique clonotypes divided by the size of the smaller repertoire. Three approaches were used to assess repertoire richness: RTK rarefaction, the Chao1 estimator, and Recon v2.1 estimates of unobserved clonotypes. Generation probabilities were computed with OLGA for all TCRbeta clonotypes obtained by the gDNA method from four donors. TCRdb obtained this table from immuneACCESS and retained in-frame rearrangements with V and J assigned. These tables miss some clones; where compared with another copy, unresolved V genes account for less than half of the shortfall, and the remainder is unexplained. Clone size and the V and J calls come from that table; the DNA yielded D and trimming. For this sample there are 2 million to 2.5 million clones; about 93% appear just once. The ten top clones hold roughly 1.8% of the sample.

CD8 naive samples consisted of CD45RO-negative cells that were positively selected for CCR7, yielding a CD45RA+CCR7+ population without TemRA cells. Donors were healthy HIV-negative adults with no recently reported acute infections or vaccinations. Every donor was a Caucasian adult living in Nashville, Tennessee, USA. Blood was collected by leukapheresis, and PBMCs were isolated by Ficoll-Histopaque density gradient centrifugation and then cryopreserved in liquid nitrogen vapor phase. Analytical flow cytometry was used to check the purity and quantity of every magnetically sorted T cell population. Each sorted fraction had its genomic DNA isolated and then quantified by UV absorbance on a Nanodrop 2000c.

The chain employs TRBV27 and TRBJ2-7, with 10 junctional bases fitting TRBD2. This TCR was sampled from a man aged 18 to 30 in good health. Some clones in this sample may be carry-over from other donors' samples. The sample comprised naive CD8+ T cells from PBMCs. Per the publication, the cell subset or site label means: CD45RA+CCR7+. The CDR3 sequence is CASSTTAGGHGEQYF. The nucleotides read TGTGCCAGCAGTACGACAGCGGGAGGGCACGGCGAGCAGTACTTC.